This T cell receptor beta chain was sequenced during a study of blood T cell repertoires in COVID-19. This clone has just one count. Per the authors' pipeline: Amplifying reference gene primers gave estimates of nucleated cell counts. Generated by immunoSEQ multiplex PCR, the TCRdb table keeps only in-frame clones and is missing some. Clone size and the V and J calls come from that table; the DNA yielded D and trimming. The table records fewer than 130,000 clones, about 88% of them present only once. This clonotype originated in a human donor in a cohort sampled during active COVID-19. Material for sequencing was peripheral blood.

The CDR3 DNA reads TGTGCCAGCAGCTTAATGGGACAGGGTAGGAATGAGCAGTTCTTC. Translated: CASSLMGQGRNEQFF. The genes are TRBV7-2 and TRBJ2-1, with 9 bases matching TRBD1. With V trimmed by 2 bases and J by 7 bases, 6 bases remained unmatched. Per germline, CDR1 SGHTA and CDR2 FQGNSA. The CDR3 length is 15 residues. Full variable domain (outside the CDR3, taken from reference TRBV7-2 and TRBJ2-1): GAGVSQSPSNKVTEKGKDVELRCDPISGHTALYWYRQSLGQGLEFLIYFQGNSAPDKSGLPSDRFSAERTGGSVSTLTIQRTQQEDSAVYLCASSLMGQGRNEQFFGPGTRLTVL.